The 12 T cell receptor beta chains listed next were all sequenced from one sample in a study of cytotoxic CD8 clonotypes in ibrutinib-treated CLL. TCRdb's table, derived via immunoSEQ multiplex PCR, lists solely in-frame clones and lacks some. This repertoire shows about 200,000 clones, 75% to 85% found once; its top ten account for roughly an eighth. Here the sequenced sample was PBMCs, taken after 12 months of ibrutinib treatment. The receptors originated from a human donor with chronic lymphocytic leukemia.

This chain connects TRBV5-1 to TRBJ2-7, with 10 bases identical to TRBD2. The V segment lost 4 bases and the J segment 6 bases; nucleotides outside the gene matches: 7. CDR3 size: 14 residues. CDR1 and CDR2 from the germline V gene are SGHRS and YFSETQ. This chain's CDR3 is CASSPLAGVSEQYF. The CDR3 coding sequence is TGCGCCAGCAGCCCCCTAGCGGGAGTCAGCGAGCAGTACTTC.

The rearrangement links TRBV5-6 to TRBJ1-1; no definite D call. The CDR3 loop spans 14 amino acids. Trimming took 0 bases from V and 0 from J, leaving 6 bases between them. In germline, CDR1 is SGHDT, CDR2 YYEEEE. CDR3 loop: CASSLVRMNTEAFF. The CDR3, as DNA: TGTGCCAGCAGCTTGGTCAGAATGAACACTGAAGCTTTCTTT.

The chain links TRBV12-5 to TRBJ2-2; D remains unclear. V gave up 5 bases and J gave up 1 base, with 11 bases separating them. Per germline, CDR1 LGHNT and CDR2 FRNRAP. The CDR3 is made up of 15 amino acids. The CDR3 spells CASGLAPGNTGELFF. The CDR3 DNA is TGTGCTAGTGGTCTGGCGCCTGGGAACACCGGGGAGCTGTTTTTT.

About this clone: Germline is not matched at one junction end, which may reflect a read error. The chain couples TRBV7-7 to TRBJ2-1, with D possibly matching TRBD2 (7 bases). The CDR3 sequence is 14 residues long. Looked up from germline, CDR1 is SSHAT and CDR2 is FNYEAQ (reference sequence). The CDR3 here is CASSLIGGGNEQFF. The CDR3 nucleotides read TGTGCTAGCAGCTTAATAGGGGGGGGCAATGAGCAGTTCTTC.

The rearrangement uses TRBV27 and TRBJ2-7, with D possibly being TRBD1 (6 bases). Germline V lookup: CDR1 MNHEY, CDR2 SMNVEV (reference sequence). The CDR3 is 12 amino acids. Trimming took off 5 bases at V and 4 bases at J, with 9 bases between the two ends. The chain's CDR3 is CASSTQGYEQYF. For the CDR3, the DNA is TGTGCCAGCAGTACACAGGGTTACGAGCAGTACTTC.

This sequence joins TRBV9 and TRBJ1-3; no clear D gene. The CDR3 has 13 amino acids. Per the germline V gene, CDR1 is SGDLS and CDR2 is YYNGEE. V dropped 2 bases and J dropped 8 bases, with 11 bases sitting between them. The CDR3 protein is CASSVGGVDTIYF. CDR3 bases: TGTGCCAGCAGCGTTGGAGGCGTGGACACCATATATTTT.

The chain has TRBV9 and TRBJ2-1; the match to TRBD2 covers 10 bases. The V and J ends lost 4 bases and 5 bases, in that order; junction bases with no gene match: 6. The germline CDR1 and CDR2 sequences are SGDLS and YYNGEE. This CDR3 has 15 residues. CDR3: CASSPSGRANNEQFF. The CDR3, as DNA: TGTGCCAGCAGCCCAAGCGGGAGGGCCAACAATGAGCAGTTCTTC.

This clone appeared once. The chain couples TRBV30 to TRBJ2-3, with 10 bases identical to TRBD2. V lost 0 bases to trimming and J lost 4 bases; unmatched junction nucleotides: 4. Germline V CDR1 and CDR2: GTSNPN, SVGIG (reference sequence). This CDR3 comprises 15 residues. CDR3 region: CAWSVAGGPADTQYF. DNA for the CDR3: TGTGCCTGGAGTGTAGCGGGGGGGCCCGCAGATACGCAGTATTTT.

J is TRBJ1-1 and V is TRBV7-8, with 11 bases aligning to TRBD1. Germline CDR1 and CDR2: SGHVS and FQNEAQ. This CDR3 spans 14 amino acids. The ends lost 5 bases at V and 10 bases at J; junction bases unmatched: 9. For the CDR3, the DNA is TGTGCCAGCAGCGCAGGGACAGGGGGACTGACAGCTTTCTTT. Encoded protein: CASSAGTGGLTAFF.

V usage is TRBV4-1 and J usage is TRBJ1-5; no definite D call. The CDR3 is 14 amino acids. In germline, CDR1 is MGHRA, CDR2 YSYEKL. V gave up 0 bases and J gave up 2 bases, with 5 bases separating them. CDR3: CASSQEIRNQPQHF. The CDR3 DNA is TGCGCCAGCAGCCAAGAGATTCGCAATCAGCCCCAGCATTTT.

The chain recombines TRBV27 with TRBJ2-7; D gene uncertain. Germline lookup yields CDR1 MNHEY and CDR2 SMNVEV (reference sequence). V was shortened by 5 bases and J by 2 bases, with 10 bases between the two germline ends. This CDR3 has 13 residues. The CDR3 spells CASSARPPYEQYF. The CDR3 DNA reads TGTGCCAGCAGTGCTCGCCCTCCCTACGAGCAGTACTTC.

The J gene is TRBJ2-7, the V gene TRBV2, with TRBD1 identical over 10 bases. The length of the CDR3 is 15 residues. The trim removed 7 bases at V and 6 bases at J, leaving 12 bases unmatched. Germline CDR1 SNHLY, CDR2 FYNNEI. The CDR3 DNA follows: TGTGCCAGCAAGCGTTACCCGGGACAGGGGAGCGAGCAGTACTTC. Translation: CASKRYPGQGSEQYF. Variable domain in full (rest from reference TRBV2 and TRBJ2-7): EPEVTQTPSHQVTQMGQEVILRCVPISNHLYFYWYRQILGQKVEFLVSFYNNEISEKSEIFDDQFSVERPDGSNFTLKIRSTKLEDSAMYFCASKRYPGQGSEQYFGPGTRLTVT.